Below are 7 T cell receptor beta chains sequenced from a single sample in a study of OX40 agonist ivuxolimab in advanced cancers. Sequenced by immunoSEQ multiplex PCR; TCRdb stores in-frame clones only, minus some. Among about 15,000 clones, around 93% were seen once, and the ten largest hold 22%. The material was CD4+ or CD8+ T cells sorted from blood, obtained in a trial of the OX40 agonist ivuxolimab. The receptors stem from an adult with an advanced solid tumor such as melanoma, head and neck, liver or kidney cancer.

V and J are TRBV19 and TRBJ2-1; D remains unclear. Germline V gives CDR1 LNHDA, CDR2 SQIVND (reference sequence). Trimming stripped 6 bases from V and 3 bases from J, with 6 bases between. CDR3 size: 12 residues. In DNA, the CDR3 is TGTGCCAGTAGCCCTAGCTACAATGAGCAGTTCTTC. Encoded protein: CASSPSYNEQFF.

The V and J genes are TRBV9 and TRBJ1-3; maybe TRBD1 (5 bases). The CDR3 is 15 amino acids. From germline, CDR1 is SGDLS and CDR2 YYNGEE. V lost 2 bases and J 0 bases, leaving 9 bases between the germline ends. CDR3 sequence (DNA): TGTGCCAGCAGCGTGGAGGGGTCCTCTGGAAACACCATATATTTT. Its translation is CASSVEGSSGNTIYF.

In its sample, this clone is medium-sized. The chain has TRBV19 and TRBJ1-1, with a tentative D call TRBD1 (6 bases). Germline lookup yields CDR1 LNHDA and CDR2 SQIVND (reference sequence). This CDR3 has 15 residues. V gave up 1 base and J gave up 6 bases, with 15 bases separating them. CDR3 region: CASSIVGGSTSEAFF. For the CDR3, the DNA is TGTGCCAGTAGTATAGTAGGGGGATCAACTTCTGAAGCTTTCTTT. Full variable domain (outside the CDR3, taken from reference TRBV19 and TRBJ1-1): DGGITQSPKYLFRKEGQNVTLSCEQNLNHDAMYWYRQDPGQGLRLIYYSQIVNDFQKGDIAEGYSVSREKKESFPLTVTSAQKNPTAFYLCASSIVGGSTSEAFFGQGTRLTVV.

The chain links TRBV11-2 to TRBJ1-1; D unresolved. V lost 5 bases and J lost 1, with 11 bases in between. The CDR3 is made up of 14 amino acids. Per the germline V gene, CDR1 is SGHAT and CDR2 is FQNNGV. CDR3 sequence (DNA): TGTGCCAGCAGCCCGCCGGGCTGGAACACTGAAGCTTTCTTT. Translating gives CASSPPGWNTEAFF.

The chain joins TRBV19 to TRBJ2-1; D possibly corresponds to TRBD2 (6 bases). The CDR3 covers 12 residues. Trimming took 6 bases from V and 7 from J, leaving 10 bases between them. In germline, CDR1 is LNHDA, CDR2 SQIVND (reference sequence). CDR3 loop: CASRPDYNEQFF. The CDR3 nucleotides read TGTGCCAGTAGGCCGGACTATAATGAGCAGTTCTTC.

The chain is built from TRBV7-3 and TRBJ2-7, with 8 nucleotides matching TRBD1. Germline CDR1 is SGHTA and CDR2 is FQGTGA. Trimming removed 5 bases from V and 1 base from J; junction bases left unmatched: 4. The CDR3 is 14 residues long. The CDR3 DNA is TGTGCCAGCAGCATCGGACAGGGATCCTACGAGCAGTACTTC. Its translation is CASSIGQGSYEQYF.

The chain links TRBV29-1 to TRBJ2-1; no firm D call. Germline CDR1 SQVTM, CDR2 ANQGSEA. CDR3 size: 10 residues. V gave up 6 bases and J gave up 3 bases, with 3 bases separating them. CDR3 nucleotides: TGCAGCGTCGACTACAATGAGCAGTTCTTC. Its protein product is CSVDYNEQFF.